Detailed here is one TCR beta chain. Its antigen is unknown. The data stem from a study of monozygotic twins with inflammatory bowel disease. Broader study findings: Reduced clonotype sharing with other individuals was observed in IBD patients relative to healthy twins, especially with disease activity.

CDR1 and CDR2 from the germline V gene are SEHNR and FQNEAQ (reference sequence). CDR3 length: 13 residues. Each TCR library used about 3.5 ug of total RNA. Using eight separate reactions per sample, the authors generated cDNA. TCRdb re-analyzed the 5' RACE reads; it lists each CDR3 protein once, without DNA. The sample includes approximately 200,000 distinct CDR3 sequences. Isolation of total RNA was performed on whole blood, with no prior T cell sorting. This chain joins TRBV7-9 and TRBJ2-7. Sequenced sample: blood. The receptor was isolated from a human donor with ulcerative colitis or Crohn's disease, or a healthy co-twin of an affected twin (not recorded which). The chain's CDR3 is CASSLPTRYEQYF. The full variable domain, in which reference TRBV7-9 and TRBJ2-7 provide the parts outside the CDR3, is DTGVSQNPRHKITKRGQNVTFRCDPISEHNRLYWYRQTLGQGPEFLTYFQNEAQLEKSRLLSDRFSAERPKGSFSTLEIQRTEQGDSAMYLCASSLPTRYEQYFGPGTRLTVT.